The 22 T cell receptor beta chains listed next were all sequenced from one sample in a study of beta chain features in type 1 diabetes. Sequencing targeted expressed TCRB transcripts, as all isolated RNA had been reverse transcribed. The table came from immunoSEQ multiplex PCR; TCRdb's copy has only in-frame clones and leaves some out. The repertoire consists of 350,000 to 450,000 clones, with about 14% occurring once and the leading ten covering 0.035% to 0.04%. The material sequenced was naive CD4+ T cells from blood. Every receptor here comes from a man aged 25 to 40 in good health.

V usage is TRBV25-1 and J usage is TRBJ2-2; 8 nucleotides align to TRBD1. Germline-derived CDR1 and CDR2 are MGHDK and SYGVNS. V shed 5 bases, J shed 2 bases, and the junction held 7 bases outside the gene matches. The CDR3 contains 16 residues. The CDR3 region is CASSSLSGGNTGELFF. CDR3 sequence (DNA): TGTGCCAGCAGTTCCCTATCAGGGGGCAACACCGGGGAGCTGTTTTTT.

The chain combines TRBV30 with TRBJ1-1; D is unclear. This CDR3 has 11 amino acids. The V and J ends lost 5 bases and 1 base respectively, with 5 bases between them. Germline V lookup: CDR1 GTSNPN, CDR2 SVGIG (reference sequence). The CDR3 nucleotides read TGTGCCTGGGGGAAGAACACTGAAGCTTTCTTT. This encodes CAWGKNTEAFF.

The chain couples TRBV20-1 to TRBJ2-5, with no clear D. CDR3 size: 11 residues. Looked up from germline, CDR1 is DFQATT and CDR2 is SNEGSKA (reference sequence). Trimming stripped 6 bases from V and 2 bases from J, with 7 bases between. The CDR3: CSAPTQETQYF. The CDR3 region has the DNA TGCAGTGCCCCTACTCAAGAGACCCAGTACTTC.

The genes are TRBV5-1 and TRBJ2-5, with 10 bases fitting TRBD2. The germline CDR1 and CDR2 sequences are SGHRS and YFSETQ. The CDR3 extends over 16 amino acids. The V gene end was trimmed by 5 bases and the J gene end by 2 bases; junction bases not matched to a gene: 9. The CDR3 sequence: CASSELAGRGQETQYF. The CDR3, as DNA: TGCGCCAGCAGTGAACTAGCGGGGAGAGGGCAAGAGACCCAGTACTTC.

This clone was seen more than once but under ten times. This chain joins TRBV15 and TRBJ2-3, with 12 nucleotides matching TRBD2. Germline-derived CDR1 and CDR2 are LNHNV and YYDKDF (reference sequence). The CDR3 contains 15 residues. The V and J ends lost 3 bases and 3 bases, in that order; junction bases with no gene match: 1. The CDR3 reads CATSRTSGGTDTQYF. The CDR3 nucleotides read TGTGCCACCAGCAGGACTAGCGGGGGAACAGATACGCAGTATTTT.

This clone turned up a few times. The chain links TRBV30 to TRBJ1-1; no definite D call. V dropped 8 bases and J dropped 3 bases, with 13 bases sitting between them. CDR3 size: 12 residues. Germline loops: CDR1 GTSNPN, CDR2 SVGIG (reference sequence). This chain's CDR3 is CARYTPDTEAFF. The CDR3 region has the DNA TGTGCCAGGTACACTCCTGACACTGAAGCTTTCTTT.

This clone was seen many times. Other DNA sequences in the sample encode the same CDR3. The gene calls are TRBV9 and TRBJ2-3, with D uncertain. Trimming took off 2 bases at V and 1 base at J, with 5 bases between the two ends. The CDR3 extends over 13 amino acids. Per the germline V gene, CDR1 is SGDLS and CDR2 is YYNGEE. CDR3 sequence: CASSVSRTDTQYF. The CDR3 DNA follows: TGTGCCAGCAGCGTTTCTCGCACAGATACGCAGTATTTT. Full variable domain (missing parts from reference TRBV9 and TRBJ2-3): DSGVTQTPKHLITATGQRVTLRCSPRSGDLSVYWYQQSLDQGLQFLIQYYNGEERAKGNILERFSAQQFPDLHSELNLSSLELGDSALYFCASSVSRTDTQYFGPGTRLTVL.

The rearrangement uses TRBV7-2 and TRBJ2-1; 7 nucleotides agree with TRBD2. In germline, CDR1 is SGHTA, CDR2 FQGNSA. This CDR3 has 15 residues. Trimming removed 3 bases from V and 5 bases from J; junction bases left unmatched: 7. The chain's CDR3 is CASSFQAGSHNEQFF. The DNA for the CDR3 is TGTGCCAGCAGCTTTCAAGCGGGATCCCACAATGAGCAGTTCTTC.

The chain combines TRBV2 with TRBJ2-1, with 11 nucleotides matching TRBD2. The CDR3 loop spans 16 amino acids. V dropped 6 bases and J dropped 2; count of bases not matched to a gene: 6. Germline CDR1 SNHLY, CDR2 FYNNEI. The chain's CDR3 is CASRDSGGAAYNEQFF. DNA for the CDR3: TGTGCCAGCAGAGATAGCGGGGGGGCAGCCTACAATGAGCAGTTCTTC.

This clone was recorded a few times. A read error is possible here, since a much larger clone lies one base away. Other DNA sequences in this sample translate to the same CDR3. The rearrangement uses TRBV7-2 and TRBJ2-3; D gene unclear. The germline gives CDR1 SGHTA, CDR2 FQGNSA. V was cut by 5 bases and J by 0 bases, with 0 bases left in between. This CDR3 is built from 11 residues. As DNA, the CDR3 is TGTGCCAGCAGCAGCACAGATACGCAGTATTTT. This encodes CASSSTDTQYF.

This chain connects TRBV7-9 to TRBJ2-7; 9 bases align to TRBD1. CDR3 length: 14 amino acids. Germline V gene lookup returns CDR1 SEHNR and CDR2 FQNEAQ (reference sequence). The J segment lost 6 bases and the V segment lost 4 bases, leaving 7 bases of the junction unmatched. CDR3 coding DNA: TGTGCCAGCAGCTGGGACAGGGAGATAGGCGAGCAGTACTTC. This sequence encodes CASSWDREIGEQYF.

The chain uses TRBV2 and TRBJ2-6; 7 bases line up with TRBD1. V lost 5 bases, J lost 0 bases, and 10 bases stayed unmatched. This CDR3 is built from 18 residues. CDR1 SNHLY and CDR2 FYNNEI come from the germline V gene. The CDR3 protein is CASSRRTGPSSGANVLTF. In nucleotides, the CDR3 is TGTGCCAGCAGTCGGAGGACAGGCCCCAGCTCTGGGGCCAACGTCCTGACTTTC.

This clone was seen a handful of times. The chain is built from TRBV10-2 and TRBJ2-7, with 11 bases that match TRBD2. V lost 2 bases to trimming and J lost 3 bases; unmatched junction nucleotides: 0. CDR1 is WSHSY, CDR2 SAAADI, per germline. The CDR3 is 14 amino acids. The CDR3 spells CASSETSGSYEQYF. In DNA, the CDR3 is TGCGCCAGCAGTGAGACTAGCGGGAGCTACGAGCAGTACTTC.

This clone turned up a few times. The chain has TRBV19 and TRBJ1-2, with D hard to call. Germline lookup yields CDR1 LNHDA and CDR2 SQIVND (reference sequence). CDR3 size: 14 residues. V lost 0 bases to trimming and J lost 4 bases, with 9 bases between them. DNA of the CDR3: TGTGCCAGTAGTATAGAAGGTTTCACCTATGGCTACACCTTC. Amino acids: CASSIEGFTYGYTF.

This clone was seen repeatedly, ten times or more. CDR3 loop: CAWSPNSEQFF. For the CDR3, the DNA is TGTGCCTGGAGTCCCAATAGTGAGCAGTTCTTC. This rearrangement joins TRBV30 to TRBJ2-1; D is unresolved. CDR3 length: 11 amino acids. Trimming cost V 2 bases and J 9 bases, with 8 bases left between them. From germline, CDR1 is GTSNPN and CDR2 SVGIG (reference sequence).

The V gene is TRBV4-1, the J gene TRBJ1-5; TRBD1 agrees at 8 bases. The CDR3 contains 16 residues. V gave up 4 bases and J gave up 6 bases; unmatched junction bases: 11. Germline CDR1 MGHRA, CDR2 YSYEKL. CDR3 DNA: TGCGCCAGCAGCCTTGGAGGACAGGGTGCCGGTCAGCCCCAGCATTTT. Translation gives CASSLGGQGAGQPQHF.

The CDR3 loop is CASSLLAGSSPYEQYF. CDR3 DNA: TGTGCCAGCAGTTTGCTAGCGGGGTCATCTCCCTACGAGCAGTACTTC. The chain links TRBV27 to TRBJ2-7; 9 bases map to TRBD2. The CDR3 sequence is 16 residues long. From germline, CDR1 is MNHEY and CDR2 SMNVEV (reference sequence). V lost 3 bases and J lost 2; bases outside the gene matches: 8.

This clone was observed a few times. The gene calls are TRBV20-1 and TRBJ1-2; no clear D gene. The CDR3 has 11 amino acids. Trimming removed 3 bases at V and 12 bases at J, with 14 bases between. From germline, CDR1 is DFQATT and CDR2 SNEGSKA (reference sequence). The CDR3 region has the DNA TGCAGTGCTAGGTCCATAGGATGGAACACCTTC. Translated: CSARSIGWNTF.

This clone was observed a handful of times. The chain recombines TRBV7-2 with TRBJ2-7; 7 nucleotides agree with TRBD1. This CDR3 contains 14 residues. Per germline, CDR1 SGHTA and CDR2 FQGNSA. The ends lost 6 bases at V and 0 bases at J; junction bases unmatched: 5. The CDR3 reads CASRGGRSSYEQYF. For the CDR3, the DNA is TGTGCCAGCAGAGGGGGCAGGTCCTCCTACGAGCAGTACTTC.

This clone was recorded a few times. The V call is TRBV29-1, the J call TRBJ1-2; 9 bases map to TRBD1. This CDR3 region has 16 residues. CDR1 is SQVTM and CDR2 is ANQGSEA in the germline V gene. Trimming cost V 4 bases and J 3 bases; bases outside gene matches: 12. In nucleotides, the CDR3 is TGCAGCGTTGGAATGGGACAGGGAGCGGGACACTATGGCTACACCTTC. It specifies CSVGMGQGAGHYGYTF.

The chain links TRBV4-3 to TRBJ2-1, with TRBD2 as a possible D gene (5 bases). The V end lost 0 bases, the J end lost 5 bases, and 20 bases lay between the germline ends. The CDR3 is 18 amino acids. CDR1 is LGHNA and CDR2 is YSLEER in the germline V gene. CDR3 protein: CASSQDYPPGLLHNEQFF. CDR3 bases: TGCGCCAGCAGCCAAGATTACCCACCTGGACTGCTTCACAATGAGCAGTTCTTC.

This clone has more than one count but fewer than ten. The V and J genes are TRBV30 and TRBJ2-7; D is ambiguous. This CDR3 has 11 amino acids. Germline V gene data show CDR1 as GTSNPN and CDR2 as SVGIG (reference sequence). Trimming cost V 3 bases and J 4 bases, with 7 bases left between them. The CDR3 loop is CAWRSEYEQYV. The CDR3 nucleotides are TGTGCCTGGAGATCGGAATACGAGCAGTACGTC.